This entry lists 11 T cell receptor beta chains sequenced from one sample in a study of spatial heterogeneity in lung cancer. TCRdb called the 5' RACE reads again in MiXCR, with one record for every CDR3 protein. This table has some 11,000 distinct CDR3 sequences, 6.3% appearing once. Sample time point: sample taken at primary tumor resection. Tumor, nontumor lung or frozen PBMC supplied whole RNA that was sequenced unsorted. Here the sequenced sample was PBMCs, taken at surgery. The receptor source for this set is a male donor with early-stage non-small cell lung cancer.

This clonotype was seen a handful of times. This beta chain represents an off-target read in a library built for alpha chains; its size is of limited meaning. The rearrangement links TRBV6-2 or TRBV6-3 to TRBJ2-7; 9 nucleotides align to TRBD1. This CDR3 is 16 amino acids long. Looked up from germline, CDR1 is MNHEY and CDR2 is SVGEGT. Trimming cost V 0 bases and J 3 bases; bases outside gene matches: 6. CDR3 nucleotides: TGTGCCAGCAGTTACTCTATTTCGACAGGGGGCTACGAGCAGTACTTC. Translating gives CASSYSISTGGYEQYF.

About this clonotype itself: The library was prepared for alpha chains; this beta chain is a stray read, so its frequency means little. The V call is TRBV28, the J call TRBJ2-1; 11 nucleotides match TRBD2. This CDR3 has 15 amino acids. Trimming removed 6 bases from V and 5 bases from J; junction bases left unmatched: 6. CDR1 and CDR2 (germline): MDHEN, SYDVKM. As DNA, the CDR3 is TGTGCCAGCAGACCTTCTAGCGGGAGGCACAATGAGCAGTTCTTC. Translating gives CASRPSSGRHNEQFF. Full variable domain (outside the CDR3, taken from reference TRBV28 and TRBJ2-1): DVKVTQSSRYLVKRTGEKVFLECVQDMDHENMFWYRQDPGLGLRLIYFSYDVKMKEKGDIPEGYSVSREKKERFSLILESASTNQTSMYLCASRPSSGRHNEQFFGPGTRLTVL.

In the case of this clonotype: The library was designed around alpha chains, so this beta chain is a stray read whose abundance carries little weight. The chain recombines TRBV6-1 with TRBJ2-7, with a possible D match to TRBD1 (5 bases). V was pared by 4 bases and J by 3 bases, with 10 bases between. This CDR3 comprises 13 residues. The germline gives CDR1 MNHNS, CDR2 SASEGT. The CDR3 region is CASSVGHDYEQYF. The CDR3 DNA reads TGTGCCAGCAGTGTCGGACATGACTACGAGCAGTACTTC.

This clonotype was counted at least ten times. This beta chain came through as a stray read in a library set up for alpha chains, and its size says little. This rearrangement joins TRBV7-9 to TRBJ2-5; possibly TRBD2 for D (6 bases). The CDR3 runs 14 residues. The V gene's germline CDR1 is SEHNR and CDR2 FQNEAQ (reference sequence). V was clipped by 1 base and J by 9 bases, with 15 bases between them. The CDR3 is CASSLGSSEGAQYF. CDR3 nucleotide sequence: TGTGCCAGCAGCTTAGGGTCTAGCGAAGGGGCCCAGTACTTC.

This clonotype was recorded many times. Because the library targeted alpha chains, this beta chain is an off-target read whose size means little. The rearrangement links TRBV12-3 or TRBV12-4 to TRBJ2-5; TRBD2 matches 10 bases. The junction had 18 bases not matched to a gene; V was cut back by 7 bases and J by 7 bases. The length of the CDR3 is 17 residues. The CDR3 region is CASTERGGLQFEVTQYF. DNA for the CDR3: TGTGCCAGCACCGAGCGGGGGGGACTACAGTTCGAGGTGACCCAGTACTTC.

In this sample, this clonotype turned up many times. A library made for alpha chains picked up this beta chain off target, so its size means little. The gene calls are TRBV6-1 and TRBJ2-7; TRBD2 matches at 7 bases. From germline, CDR1 is MNHNS and CDR2 SASEGT. The V segment lost 7 bases and the J segment 4 bases; nucleotides outside the gene matches: 13. The CDR3 has 15 residues. CDR3 region: CASTKPGTGGYEQYF. The CDR3, as DNA: TGTGCCAGCACCAAGCCCGGGACCGGGGGGTACGAGCAGTACTTC.

In this sample, this clonotype is medium-sized (0.01 to 0.1%). This beta chain lies outside the target of a library built for alpha chains; its clone size means little. This chain uses TRBV28 with TRBJ2-7; no definite D call. Germline lookup yields CDR1 MDHEN and CDR2 SYDVKM. This CDR3 region has 12 residues. Trimming cost V 5 bases and J 0 bases, with 5 bases left between them. The DNA of the CDR3 is TGTGCCAGCAGTGTCAGCTCCTACGAGCAGTACTTC. It translates to CASSVSSYEQYF.

This clonotype was seen ten or more times. This beta chain was picked up by a library intended for alpha chains and is off target, so its count carries little meaning. The chain uses TRBV7-2 and TRBJ2-1, with TRBD2 matching over 9 bases. The CDR3 has 14 amino acids. V lost 7 bases, J lost 1 base, and 2 bases stayed unmatched. Germline-derived CDR1 and CDR2 are SGHTA and FQGNSA. As DNA, the CDR3 is TGTGCCAGCAAAGCGGGGGGTTCCTACAATGAGCAGTTCTTC. As protein: CASKAGGSYNEQFF.

This clonotype was recorded a few times. The library was prepared for alpha chains; this beta chain is a stray read, so its frequency means little. V is TRBV5-1 and J is TRBJ1-2, with 7 bases aligning to TRBD1. This CDR3 comprises 14 residues. The V and J ends lost 9 bases and 2 bases, in that order; junction bases with no gene match: 10. Per the germline V gene, CDR1 is SGHRS and CDR2 is YFSETQ. CDR3 in amino acids: CATKPRGGNYGYTF. The CDR3 DNA reads as TGCGCCACCAAACCCAGGGGGGGAAACTATGGCTACACCTTC.

This clonotype was counted at least ten times. A library made for alpha chains picked up this beta chain off target, so its size means little. The chain has TRBV28 and TRBJ2-7; D ambiguous. The CDR3 is 13 residues long. V was shortened by 3 bases and J by 2 bases, with 8 bases between the two germline ends. Germline CDR1 MDHEN, CDR2 SYDVKM. CDR3 residues: CASSFTSAYEQYF. DNA for the CDR3: TGTGCCAGCAGTTTCACATCGGCCTACGAGCAGTACTTC.

By sample fraction, this clonotype is medium-sized. Being off target in a library aimed at alpha chains, this beta chain has a size of little meaning. This chain joins TRBV28 and TRBJ1-2, with D unclear. This CDR3 contains 13 residues. Germline assignment: CDR1 MDHEN and CDR2 SYDVKM. V was clipped by 5 bases and J by 2 bases, with 9 bases between them. This CDR3 reads CASSPSRNYGYTF. CDR3 DNA: TGTGCCAGCAGTCCGTCGAGGAACTATGGCTACACCTTC.